This is a list of T cell receptor beta chains from one sample in a study of breast tumors, draining lymph nodes, adjacent tissues. MiXCR was run by TCRdb on the multiplex PCR reads, yielding one entry per CDR3 protein. The sample has under 25,000 distinct CDR3 sequences, 43% seen once. The sequencing input was breast tumor tissue. The receptors here all came from a female donor with breast cancer. Some clones in this sample may be carry-over from other donors' samples. The CDR3 runs from the conserved cysteine through the conserved F or W. The D gene is left open where the match is weak. Clone sizes are given selectively: once, few, many, or a class where the clone is expanded.

size,D,J,length,V,DNA,CDR3
medium-sized,TRBD2,TRBJ2-7,14,TRBV20-1,TGCAGTGCTAGAGATCCTAGCGGATACTACGAGCAGTACTTC,CSARDPSGYYEQYF
NA,NA,TRBJ1-3,13,TRBV2,TGTGCCAGCAGTGTTGACTCTGGAAACACCATATATTTT,CASSVDSGNTIYF
many,TRBD1,TRBJ1-1,16,TRBV2,TGTGCCAGCAGTGAGCTAACAGGGACAGGCGACACTGAAGCTTTCTTT,CASSELTGTGDTEAFF
NA,NA,TRBJ2-7,14,TRBV19,TGTGCCAGTAGTATTCGTCAGGGATCCTACGAGCAGTACTTC,CASSIRQGSYEQYF
large,NA,TRBJ2-2,16,TRBV5-1,TGCGCCAGCAGCGCGCGTCAAAACGCGAACACCGGGGAGCTGTTTTTT,CASSARQNANTGELFF
NA,TRBD2,TRBJ2-2,13,TRBV7-2,TGTGCCAGCAGCTCCGGGGGGACCGGGGAGCTGTTTTTT,CASSSGGTGELFF
many,NA,TRBJ2-7,15,TRBV9,TGTGCCAGCAGCGTAGGTCCGCGAGAACCCTACGAGCAGTACTTC,CASSVGPREPYEQYF
many,NA,TRBJ1-5,14,TRBV19,TGTGCCAGTAGTATAGATCCGGGCAATCAGCCCCAGCATTTT,CASSIDPGNQPQHF
many,NA,TRBJ2-3,14,TRBV20-1,TGCAGTGCTGGGCACGGGGGAGAAGCAGATACGCAGTATTTT,CSAGHGGEADTQYF
NA,NA,TRBJ2-7,16,TRBV5-4,TGTGCCAGCAGCTTGGCAACAGCCAGGGGAGGGGGCGAGCAGTACTTC,CASSLATARGGGEQYF
many,TRBD2,TRBJ2-1,14,TRBV9,TGTGCCAGCGGAAGGGAAGCGGGAGACAATGAGCAGTTCTTC,CASGREAGDNEQFF
NA,NA,TRBJ2-5,16,TRBV19,TGTGCCACTAGTATAGAGTGGGGCAGGGGGGAAGAGACCCAGTACTTC,CATSIEWGRGEETQYF
many,TRBD1,TRBJ2-2,18,TRBV20-1,TGCAGTGCTAGGGGTTTCGAACCCGGGACAGAAAACACCGGGGAGCTGTTTTTT,CSARGFEPGTENTGELFF
many,TRBD1,TRBJ2-7,16,TRBV7-9,TGTGCCAGCAGCTCAGGGACAGGGACGTGGATCTACGAGCAGTACTTC,CASSSGTGTWIYEQYF
many,NA,TRBJ2-7,12,TRBV5-1,TGCGCCAGCAGCTTTAGGGCCCACGAGCAGTACTTC,CASSFRAHEQYF
NA,NA,TRBJ1-5,13,TRBV15,TGTGCCACCAGCAGAAGACAGGATCAGCCCCAGCATTTT,CATSRRQDQPQHF
many,NA,TRBJ2-3,14,TRBV5-1,TGCGCCAGCAGCGGGCCGGACAGCACAGATACGCAGTATTTT,CASSGPDSTDTQYF
NA,TRBD2,TRBJ2-1,14,TRBV10-3,TGTGCCATCAGGCCGGGGGGATCCTACAATGAGCAGTTCTTC,CAIRPGGSYNEQFF
NA,TRBD2,TRBJ2-3,18,TRBV15,TGTGCCACCAGCAGAGATACCCTAGCGGGTTCCAGCACCAATACGCAGTATTTT,CATSRDTLAGSSTNTQYF
NA,NA,TRBJ1-4,16,TRBV25-1,TGTGCCAGCAGTGAAGGGTGGGGGACCGGTGATGAAAAACTGTTTTTT,CASSEGWGTGDEKLFF
NA,NA,TRBJ2-7,12,TRBV20-1,TGCAGTGCTAACCGACAGGCCTACGAGCCGTACTTC,CSANRQAYEPYF
medium-sized,NA,TRBJ1-4,14,TRBV20-1,TGCAGTGCTAGAGATAAAGAGGTTGGGGAAAAACTGTTTTTT,CSARDKEVGEKLFF
NA,NA,TRBJ1-1,17,TRBV5-6,TGTGCCAGCAGCTTGCTCGGGATAGTGGGTGGATACACTGAAGCTTTCTTT,CASSLLGIVGGYTEAFF
NA,TRBD1,TRBJ1-5,12,TRBV20-1,TGCAGTGGAAGGGGGCTCAATCAGCCCCAGCATTTT,CSGRGLNQPQHF
many,NA,TRBJ2-7,12,TRBV20-1,TGCAGTGCCTCAGGTACTTCCTACGAGCAGTACTTC,CSASGTSYEQYF
medium-sized,TRBD2,TRBJ2-7,14,TRBV15,TGTGCCACCAGCAACGGGACTAGCCGGTACGAGCAGTACTTC,CATSNGTSRYEQYF
many,TRBD1,TRBJ2-7,15,TRBV27,TGTGCCAGCAGTCACAGGGGACCCGCCTCCTACGAGCAGTACTTC,CASSHRGPASYEQYF
NA,NA,TRBJ2-1,15,TRBV7-3,TGTGCCAGCAGCTTACGGTCCGGGGATGGGAATAAGCAGTTCTTC,CASSLRSGDGNKQFF
NA,NA,TRBJ1-2,14,TRBV9,TGTGCCAGCACCCCCGTTGGTGGGGCAAATGGCTACACCTTC,CASTPVGGANGYTF
NA,NA,TRBJ1-1,14,TRBV6-6,TGTGCCGGCAGACTACAGAGGGGGGACACTGAAGCTTTCTTT,CAGRLQRGDTEAFF
many,TRBD1,TRBJ1-2,14,TRBV5-1,TGCGCCAGCAGCTTCGACAGGGGGCAGGGAGGCTACACCTTC,CASSFDRGQGGYTF
many,NA,TRBJ2-6,17,TRBV9,TGTGCCAGCAGCGTAGTGGATAATTTCTCTGGGGCCAACGTCCTGACTTTC,CASSVVDNFSGANVLTF
few,NA,TRBJ2-3,15,TRBV5-4,TGTGCCAGCAGCTTGATCGGCGGGTCAAGAGATACGCAGTATTTT,CASSLIGGSRDTQYF
NA,TRBD1,TRBJ1-5,15,TRBV4-3,TGCGCCAGCAGCCAAGATAACAGGGGGTGGAAGACCCAGCATTTT,CASSQDNRGWKTQHF
many,TRBD2,TRBJ2-1,18,TRBV29-1,TGCAGCGTTAAGCCACTAGCGGGAGCGGGGGACCACTACAATGAGCAGTTCTTC,CSVKPLAGAGDHYNEQFF
many,NA,TRBJ1-1,12,TRBV19,TGTGCCAGTAGTGGGACGAACACTGAAGCTTTCTTT,CASSGTNTEAFF
many,TRBD1,TRBJ1-2,15,TRBV5-1,TGCGCCAGCAGCTTCCAGGGGGCAGGCAACTATGGCTACACCTTC,CASSFQGAGNYGYTF
many,TRBD2,TRBJ2-3,16,TRBV3-1,TGTGCCAGCAGCCGCGGGACTAGCGGGGGCACAGATACGCAGTATTTT,CASSRGTSGGTDTQYF
NA,NA,TRBJ2-7,12,TRBV10-3,TGTGCCATCAGGGACCAGTCGGACGAGCAGTACTTC,CAIRDQSDEQYF
many,NA,TRBJ2-1,15,TRBV11-3,TGTGCCAGCAGCTCGGGCCTCCCTTCCTACAATGAGCAGTTCTTC,CASSSGLPSYNEQFF
medium-sized,NA,TRBJ2-5,12,TRBV9,TGTGCCAGCAGCCCCAATTACGAGACCCAGTACTTC,CASSPNYETQYF
NA,NA,TRBJ2-7,15,TRBV7-9,TGTGCCAGCAGCTTAGGGTATGATAGCGGCTACGAGCAGTACTTC,CASSLGYDSGYEQYF
medium-sized,NA,TRBJ1-4,15,TRBV11-2,TGTGCCAGCAGCTTATGGGGAGGGACTAATGAAAAACTGTTTTTT,CASSLWGGTNEKLFF
NA,NA,TRBJ2-7,14,TRBV9,TGTGCCAGCAGCATCCCCCCCGGGAGCGCCGAGCAGTACTTC,CASSIPPGSAEQYF
NA,NA,TRBJ1-2,14,TRBV20-1,TGCAGTGCTACAACAAGCGGGAAGAACTATGGCTACACCTTC,CSATTSGKNYGYTF
NA,NA,TRBJ1-6,15,TRBV5-6,TGTGCCAGCAGTCCACCCCCAGCGGTCCGTTCACCCCTCCACTTT,CASSPPPAVRSPLHF
few,NA,TRBJ2-6,15,TRBV19,TGTGCCAGTAAACGTTACGTGTCTGGGGCCAACGTCCTGACTTTC,CASKRYVSGANVLTF
NA,TRBD1,TRBJ1-4,12,TRBV7-9,TGTGCCAGCAGCCTCGGACAGGGAAAACTGTTTTTT,CASSLGQGKLFF
medium-sized,TRBD2,TRBJ2-1,13,TRBV2,TGTGCCAGCGGGACTAGCGGGAGAAATGAGCAGTTCTTC,CASGTSGRNEQFF
NA,NA,TRBJ2-1,14,TRBV9,TGTGCCCCCTTAAGCGACTACTCCTACAATGAGCAGTTCTTC,CAPLSDYSYNEQFF
NA,NA,TRBJ1-2,13,TRBV20-1,TGCAGTGCCCCTAGGGACGGTGGCTATGGCTACACCTTC,CSAPRDGGYGYTF
NA,TRBD1,TRBJ2-7,16,TRBV9,TGTGCCAGCAGCGTAGTTGGGACAGGGAGCTCCTACGAGCAGTACTTC,CASSVVGTGSSYEQYF
many,TRBD1,TRBJ2-4,14,TRBV28,TGTGCTACCCTACGGGACAGGGTACAAAACATTCAGTACTTC,CATLRDRVQNIQYF
NA,NA,TRBJ2-1,12,TRBV29-1,TGCAGCGTTGAGGGTTCCTACAATGAGCAGTTCTTC,CSVEGSYNEQFF
NA,NA,TRBJ2-5,12,TRBV7-9,TGTGCCAGCAGCTTAGCCCAAGAGACCCAGTACTTC,CASSLAQETQYF
NA,TRBD2,TRBJ2-2,15,TRBV9,TGTGCCAGCAGCGAAGGACTAGCGGGCACCGGGGAGCTGTTTTTT,CASSEGLAGTGELFF
many,TRBD2,TRBJ2-7,14,TRBV27,TGTGCCAGCAGTTCGACTAGCGGGACTTACGAGCAGTACTTC,CASSSTSGTYEQYF
NA,NA,TRBJ2-2,15,TRBV7-9,TGTGCCAGCAGCTTAGGGGCAGGGATGGCCGGGGAGCTGTTTTTT,CASSLGAGMAGELFF